The clone carrying this T cell receptor (beta chain) has more than one count but fewer than ten. Its cognate antigen is unknown. This CDR3 region has 14 residues. The germline CDR1 and CDR2 sequences are LGHDT and YNNKEL (reference sequence). V was cut by 1 base and J by 0 bases, with 6 bases left in between. These data belong to a study of T-cell memory formation after mild COVID-19. Overall study results and limits: The study detected some responding clones in pre-infection memory, suggesting cross-reactive memory joined. Clones contracting across day 15 to 85 had a balanced CD4/CD8 profile; later expanding clones leaned CD4+.

After 5'RACE with constant-segment primers, TCR alpha and TCR beta cDNA libraries carrying sample barcodes and UMIs were obtained. Via MiXCR, TCRdb re-called the 5' RACE reads, giving one row per CDR3 protein. The repertoire consists of about 55,000 distinct CDR3 sequences, with 8% to 9.5% occurring once and the leading ten covering less than 1.5%. The chain has TRBV3-1 and TRBJ1-1, with D unresolved. The TCR sequence derives from a man younger than 30 who had mild COVID-19 (a few samples of this study predate the infection). Cell type and time point are not known. The sample comprised PBMCs or a T cell subset sorted from them (not recorded which). CDR3 in DNA: TGTGCCAGCAGCCAAGCAGGAATGAACACTGAAGCTTTCTTT. Translated: CASSQAGMNTEAFF. Complete variable domain (other parts from reference TRBV3-1 and TRBJ1-1): DTAVSQTPKYLVTQMGNDKSIKCEQNLGHDTMYWYKQDSKKFLKIMFSYNNKELIINETVPNRFSPKSPDKAHLNLHINSLELGDSAVYFCASSQAGMNTEAFFGQGTRLTVV.